These 13 T cell receptor beta chains were all obtained from the same sample, sequenced in a study of cytomegalovirus exposure and HLA in healthy donors. Method: immunoSEQ multiplex PCR; TCRdb's copy keeps in-frame clones and lacks some. The sample holds 150,000 or so clones, about 94% seen once. Sequencing was performed on PBMCs. Receptor source: a man between 18 and 29 years old in good health and CMV-seropositive.

There are a few counts of this clone. The rearrangement joins TRBV6-6 to TRBJ2-2; D is possibly TRBD2 (5 bases). Germline values: CDR1 MNHNY, CDR2 SVGAGI (reference sequence). The CDR3 consists of 13 residues. The V gene lost 6 bases and the J gene lost 3 bases, with 8 bases spanning the gap. CDR3 amino acids: CASRLDHTGELFF. As DNA, the CDR3 is TGTGCCAGCAGACTAGACCACACCGGGGAGCTGTTTTTT.

V gene TRBV15 combines with J gene TRBJ1-6, with 7 bases fitting TRBD1. CDR1 and CDR2 (germline): LNHNV, YYDKDF (reference sequence). This CDR3 has 15 amino acids. With 4 bases clipped from V and 7 bases from J, the junction kept 7 bases outside the gene matches. This CDR3 reads CATSTRDRLNSPLHF. CDR3 DNA sequence: TGTGCCACCAGCACCCGGGACAGACTAAATTCACCCCTCCACTTT.

The chain recombines TRBV5-6 with TRBJ2-7, with a weak D call TRBD1 (5 bases). Trimming cost V 2 bases and J 2 bases, with 14 bases left between them. The germline gives CDR1 SGHDT, CDR2 YYEEEE. The CDR3 is 15 amino acids. The CDR3 here is CASSLGALGTYEQYF. CDR3 nucleotides: TGTGCCAGCAGCTTAGGGGCACTGGGGACCTACGAGCAGTACTTC.

The chain employs TRBV28 and TRBJ1-2; the match to TRBD1 covers 7 bases. Germline CDR1 is MDHEN and CDR2 is SYDVKM. The CDR3 runs to 15 residues. The V and J ends lost 2 bases and 2 bases, in that order; junction bases with no gene match: 5. As DNA, the CDR3 is TGTGCCAGCAGTTTACGTCACAGGGGAAACTATGGCTACACCTTC. It translates to CASSLRHRGNYGYTF.

The chain uses TRBV9 and TRBJ2-7, with D hard to call. In germline, CDR1 is SGDLS, CDR2 YYNGEE. V lost 0 bases and J lost 6, with 7 bases in between. The CDR3 runs to 12 residues. CDR3 sequence reads: CASSVGPGEQYF. The DNA of the CDR3 is TGTGCCAGCAGCGTAGGACCGGGCGAGCAGTACTTC. Complete variable domain (other parts from reference TRBV9 and TRBJ2-7): DSGVTQTPKHLITATGQRVTLRCSPRSGDLSVYWYQQSLDQGLQFLIQYYNGEERAKGNILERFSAQQFPDLHSELNLSSLELGDSALYFCASSVGPGEQYFGPGTRLTVT.

The chain has TRBV11-2 and TRBJ2-1; 9 bases fit TRBD2. Losses at the gene ends were 3 bases for V and 7 bases for J; bases not matched to a gene: 4. Germline V CDR1 and CDR2: SGHAT, FQNNGV. The CDR3 has 14 amino acids. This chain's CDR3 is CASSFSGRTNEQFF. For the CDR3, the DNA is TGTGCCAGCAGCTTTAGCGGGAGAACGAATGAGCAGTTCTTC.

This CDR3 is CASSLTPSGDTQYF. In nucleotides, the CDR3 is TGTGCCAGCAGCTTAACGCCTTCGGGAGATACGCAGTATTTT. V is TRBV7-9 and J is TRBJ2-3; the D is unclear. Trimming cost V 2 bases and J 5 bases, with 11 bases left between them. The V gene's germline CDR1 is SEHNR and CDR2 FQNEAQ (reference sequence). The CDR3 consists of 14 residues. Complete variable domain (other parts from reference TRBV7-9 and TRBJ2-3): DTGVSQNPRHKITKRGQNVTFRCDPISEHNRLYWYRQTLGQGPEFLTYFQNEAQLEKSRLLSDRFSAERPKGSFSTLEIQRTEQGDSAMYLCASSLTPSGDTQYFGPGTRLTVL.

The chain couples TRBV6-5 to TRBJ1-6, with D unresolved. Trimming pared 7 bases from V and 9 bases from J, leaving 16 bases between. The CDR3 has 14 amino acids. Per the germline V gene, CDR1 is MNHEY and CDR2 is SVGAGI. In DNA form, the CDR3 reads TGTGCCAGCACCATCGGGGTCCTTGGTTCACCCCTCCACTTT. It yields the protein CASTIGVLGSPLHF.

This clone has just a few counts. The sample contains more than one DNA sequence encoding this CDR3. The chain links TRBV2 to TRBJ2-7, with 8 bases that match TRBD1. The germline CDR1 and CDR2 sequences are SNHLY and FYNNEI. The length of the CDR3 is 14 residues. With V trimmed by 7 bases and J by 0 bases, 5 bases remained unmatched. The CDR3, as DNA: TGTGCCAGCATAGGGACAGGAAACTCCTACGAGCAGTACTTC. Protein sequence: CASIGTGNSYEQYF.

J is TRBJ2-3 and V is TRBV11-2; D might be TRBD2 (5 bases). The CDR3 spans 14 residues. Germline CDR1 SGHAT, CDR2 FQNNGV. Trimming left V 5 bases short and J 6 bases short, with 15 bases between. The CDR3 reads CASSLGGGRDTQYF. CDR3 nucleotide sequence: TGTGCCAGCAGCCTAGGTGGCGGGCGGGATACGCAGTATTTT.

The chain links TRBV29-1 to TRBJ2-3; no clear D. Germline CDR1 and CDR2: SQVTM and ANQGSEA. The CDR3 length is 11 residues. Trimming cost V 7 bases and J 9 bases, with 14 bases left between them. For the CDR3, the DNA is TGCAGCGCTTTAGAGAATCCCACGCAGTATTTT. It translates to CSALENPTQYF.

The V gene is TRBV25-1, the J gene TRBJ2-3; a weak D match, TRBD1 (5 bases). Germline CDR1 MGHDK, CDR2 SYGVNS. The CDR3 covers 16 residues. The V end was cut by 0 bases, the J end by 2 bases, with 12 bases between. CDR3 residues: CASSEYTGHLTDTQYF. The CDR3 region has the DNA TGTGCCAGCAGTGAATATACCGGACACCTCACAGATACGCAGTATTTT.

V and J are TRBV11-3 and TRBJ1-1; no clear D gene. Trimming cost V 3 bases and J 1 base, with 6 bases left between them. CDR3 length: 13 amino acids. Germline assignment: CDR1 SGHNT and CDR2 YENEEA. The CDR3: CASSFGENTEAFF. CDR3 DNA: TGTGCCAGCAGCTTCGGAGAGAACACTGAAGCTTTCTTT.